This T cell receptor beta chain originates from a study of T cells in narcolepsy. Study information: Enrolled donors included narcolepsy type 1 or type 2 patients and healthy controls.

Clones were read by immunoSEQ multiplex PCR, and TCRdb kept only the in-frame ones, dropping some. The sample shows some 35,000 clones, 82% of them seen only once. The CDR3 has 17 residues. The germline gives CDR1 WSHSY, CDR2 SAAADI. Trimming removed 6 bases at V and 0 bases at J, with 18 bases between. Turning to this clone: What it binds is not known.

Regarding the study as a whole: HCRT-specific and TRIB2-specific autoreactive clonotypes appeared among same-patient CSF and blood CD4+ clonotypes. Healthy controls reportedly lacked the autoreactive clonotypes serially found in patients' blood.

V is TRBV10-2 and J is TRBJ2-1; D ambiguous. This receptor was obtained from a human donor with narcolepsy. Sequencing input: CD45RA- memory CD4+ T cells from PBMCs. CDR3 in DNA: TGCGCCAGCAGCCCAGGTCGGTTCAACGGCTCCTACAATGAGCAGTTCTTC. Protein sequence: CASSPGRFNGSYNEQFF.